The 15 T cell receptor beta chains below were found in one sample sequenced in a study of blood T cell repertoires in COVID-19. Measured with immunoSEQ multiplex PCR; TCRdb has only the in-frame clones, and not every one. The data contain around 180,000 clones, 70% to 85% of them seen just once; the ten biggest clones take up approximately 12%. The sample comprised PBMCs or T cells enriched from blood (not recorded which). These receptors were collected from a man aged 45 to 65 who had recovered from COVID-19.

The chain joins TRBV7-6 to TRBJ2-2; D not certain. Trimming shortened V by 5 bases and J by 5 bases, and 9 bases separated the two germline ends. The CDR3 consists of 13 residues. CDR1 is SGHVS, CDR2 FNYEAQ, per germline. In DNA form, the CDR3 reads TGTGCCAGCAGCCCCAGAGGTACCGGGGAGCTGTTTTTT. It codes for CASSPRGTGELFF.

V is TRBV28 and J is TRBJ1-5; 7 bases agree with TRBD1. Germline V gene lookup returns CDR1 MDHEN and CDR2 SYDVKM. V gave up 5 bases and J gave up 5 bases; unmatched junction bases: 0. The CDR3 loop spans 12 amino acids. This CDR3 is CASSQGDQPQHF. The CDR3 nucleotides read TGTGCCAGCAGTCAGGGGGATCAGCCCCAGCATTTT.

This clone has a handful of counts. The gene calls are TRBV2 and TRBJ2-1; TRBD2 aligns across 7 bases. The CDR3 runs to 15 residues. The germline CDR1 and CDR2 sequences are SNHLY and FYNNEI. Trimming removed 4 bases from V and 7 bases from J; junction bases left unmatched: 10. The CDR3 protein is CASSVDGRGLNEQFF. The CDR3 nucleotides are TGTGCCAGCAGTGTAGATGGGCGGGGGTTGAATGAGCAGTTCTTC. The entire variable domain, with the rest obtained from reference TRBV2 and TRBJ2-1, is as follows: EPEVTQTPSHQVTQMGQEVILRCVPISNHLYFYWYRQILGQKVEFLVSFYNNEISEKSEIFDDQFSVERPDGSNFTLKIRSTKLEDSAMYFCASSVDGRGLNEQFFGPGTRLTVL.

The chain combines TRBV15 with TRBJ1-4; D call uncertain. Trimming took 0 bases from V and 8 from J, leaving 7 bases between them. Germline V gene lookup returns CDR1 LNHNV and CDR2 YYDKDF (reference sequence). CDR3 length: 13 residues. CDR3 residues: CATSRDLAEKLFF. CDR3 coding DNA: TGTGCCACCAGCAGAGATTTGGCAGAAAAACTGTTTTTT. The complete variable domain, with remaining parts taken from reference TRBV15 and TRBJ1-4, reads DAMVIQNPRYQVTQFGKPVTLSCSQTLNHNVMYWYQQKSSQAPKLLFHYYDKDFNNEADTPDNFQSRRPNTSFCFLDIRSPGLGDTAMYLCATSRDLAEKLFFGSGTQLSVL.

This chain connects TRBV10-1 to TRBJ1-5; D is uncertain. Trimming removed 0 bases at V and 2 bases at J, with 17 bases between. The CDR3 loop spans 18 amino acids. Germline CDR1 reads WNHNN; CDR2 reads SYGVQD (reference sequence). The CDR3: CASSESTLRARRNQPQHF. CDR3 DNA sequence: TGCGCCAGCAGTGAGTCGACTCTGAGGGCCCGCCGCAATCAGCCCCAGCATTTT.

The V gene is TRBV25-1, the J gene TRBJ1-6, with a tentative D call TRBD1 (6 bases). The CDR3 is 15 amino acids. Trimming cost V 7 bases and J 3 bases, with 13 bases left between them. CDR1 is MGHDK, CDR2 SYGVNS, per germline. CDR3 DNA sequence: TGTGCCAGCATGACAGGTTCCAACTATAATTCACCCCTCCACTTT. Amino acid sequence: CASMTGSNYNSPLHF.

V and J are TRBV6-6 and TRBJ2-2; 8 bases align to TRBD1. J gave up 0 bases and V 5 bases, and 8 bases lay outside the gene matches. The CDR3 totals 17 residues. Germline-derived CDR1 and CDR2 are MNHNY and SVGAGI (reference sequence). The CDR3 protein is CASSRGRGPSNTGELFF. CDR3 coding DNA: TGTGCCAGCAGTCGGGGCAGGGGGCCCTCGAACACCGGGGAGCTGTTTTTT.

This clone was recorded a few times. Written as DNA, the CDR3 is TGTGCCAGCAGTTTAAGGAGCGGAGGGGAGCAGTACTTC. Translated: CASSLRSGGEQYF. The chain combines TRBV6-2 or TRBV6-3 with TRBJ2-7, with D tentatively TRBD2 (6 bases). V lost 4 bases and J 7 bases, leaving 14 bases between the germline ends. The length of the CDR3 is 13 residues. The germline V gene has CDR1 MNHEY and CDR2 SVGEGT.

This clone has only a few counts. The rearrangement joins TRBV4-1 to TRBJ2-2; no clear D gene. Germline-derived CDR1 and CDR2 are MGHRA and YSYEKL. The CDR3 spans 16 residues. V lost 0 bases to trimming and J lost 4 bases, with 12 bases between them. The CDR3 spells CASSQERRPGTGELFF. CDR3 in DNA: TGCGCCAGCAGCCAAGAACGTAGGCCAGGCACCGGGGAGCTGTTTTTT.

The chain is built from TRBV27 and TRBJ1-1; maybe TRBD1 (5 bases). Germline values: CDR1 MNHEY, CDR2 SMNVEV (reference sequence). V lost 6 bases and J 6 bases, leaving 14 bases between the germline ends. CDR3 length: 13 residues. As DNA, the CDR3 is TGTGCCAGCAGCCAGCGAGGAGGGGCTGAAGCTTTCTTT. This sequence encodes CASSQRGGAEAFF.

This clone is labeled large (0.1 to 1%). This chain links TRBV2 with TRBJ2-2, with D maybe TRBD2 (5 bases). Trimming removed 3 bases at V and 0 bases at J, with 14 bases between. CDR1 is SNHLY, CDR2 FYNNEI, per germline. The CDR3 is 17 residues long. CDR3 amino acids: CASSDPRLRANTGELFF. CDR3 DNA sequence: TGTGCCAGCAGTGACCCCCGGTTGAGGGCGAACACCGGGGAGCTGTTTTTT.

The V and J genes are TRBV18 and TRBJ1-2, with D unresolved. Germline V gives CDR1 KGHSH, CDR2 LQKENI. This CDR3 spans 15 amino acids. The germline V and J ends were trimmed by 1 base and 0 bases, with 9 bases remaining between them. DNA of the CDR3: TGTGCCAGCTCACCACAAGACCTAGCTAACTATGGCTACACCTTC. This codes for CASSPQDLANYGYTF.

V gene TRBV5-1 combines with J gene TRBJ2-1; D perhaps matches TRBD1 (6 bases). With 0 bases removed from V and 9 bases from J, the gap between germline ends came to 13 bases. The CDR3 consists of 14 residues. Germline assignment: CDR1 SGHRS and CDR2 YFSETQ. The CDR3 region has the DNA TGCGCCAGCAGCTTGGCCGACAGGCACGCTGAGCAGTTCTTC. Its protein product is CASSLADRHAEQFF. Together with reference TRBV5-1 and TRBJ2-1, the CDR3 gives the full variable domain: KAGVTQTPRYLIKTRGQQVTLSCSPISGHRSVSWYQQTPGQGLQFLFEYFSETQRNKGNFPGRFSGRQFSNSRSEMNVSTLELGDSALYLCASSLADRHAEQFFGPGTRLTVL.

This clone was recorded only once. A much larger clone lies a single base off, so this may be a read error. V usage is TRBV7-9 and J usage is TRBJ1-2, with D perhaps TRBD1 (6 bases). Per germline, CDR1 SEHNR and CDR2 FQNEAQ (reference sequence). There are 13 residues in the CDR3. V lost 5 bases, J lost 2 bases, and 9 bases lay in between. In nucleotides, the CDR3 is TGTGCCAGCAGCCACGGACAGAACTATGGCTACACCTTC. It encodes CASSHGQNYGYTF.

The chain couples TRBV5-4 to TRBJ2-5, with 10 bases matching TRBD2. The V gene's germline CDR1 is SGHNT and CDR2 YYREEE (reference sequence). Trimming removed 4 bases from V and 5 bases from J; junction bases left unmatched: 5. The CDR3 covers 14 residues. The CDR3 DNA follows: TGTGCCAGCAGCCCTGGACTAGCGGAGGAGACCCAGTACTTC. This codes for CASSPGLAEETQYF.